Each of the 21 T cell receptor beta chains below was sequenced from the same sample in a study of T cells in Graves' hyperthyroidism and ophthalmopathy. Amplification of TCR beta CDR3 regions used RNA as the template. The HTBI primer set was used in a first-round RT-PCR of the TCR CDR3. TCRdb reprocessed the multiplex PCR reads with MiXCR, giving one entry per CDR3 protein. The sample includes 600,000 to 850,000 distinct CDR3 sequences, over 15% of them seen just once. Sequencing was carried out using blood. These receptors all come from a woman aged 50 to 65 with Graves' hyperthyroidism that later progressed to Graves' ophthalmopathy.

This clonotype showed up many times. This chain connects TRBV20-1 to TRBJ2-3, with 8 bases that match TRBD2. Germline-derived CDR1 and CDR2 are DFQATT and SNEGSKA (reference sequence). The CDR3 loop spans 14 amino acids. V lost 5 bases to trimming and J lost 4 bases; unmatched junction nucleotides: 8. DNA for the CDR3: TGCAGTGCTGTTAGTAGCGGGGTTTCAGATACGCAGTATTTT. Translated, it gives CSAVSSGVSDTQYF.

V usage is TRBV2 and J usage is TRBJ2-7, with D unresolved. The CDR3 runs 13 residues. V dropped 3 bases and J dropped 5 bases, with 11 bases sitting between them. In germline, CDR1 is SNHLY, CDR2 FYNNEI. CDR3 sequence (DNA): TGTGCCAGCAGTGATAGGGTGCGTGACGAGCAGTACTTC. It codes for CASSDRVRDEQYF.

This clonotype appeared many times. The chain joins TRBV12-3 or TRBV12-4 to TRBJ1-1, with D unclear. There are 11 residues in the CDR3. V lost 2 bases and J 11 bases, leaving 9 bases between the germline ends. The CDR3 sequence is CASSLREEAFF. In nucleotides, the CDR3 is TGTGCCAGCAGTTTAAGGGAAGAGGCTTTCTTT.

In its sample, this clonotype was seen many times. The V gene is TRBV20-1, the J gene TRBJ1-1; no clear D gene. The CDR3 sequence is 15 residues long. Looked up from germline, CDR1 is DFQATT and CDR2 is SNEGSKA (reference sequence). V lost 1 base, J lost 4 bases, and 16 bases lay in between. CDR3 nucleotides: TGCAGTGCTAGAGGGACCCCAGTACTCCGCACTGAAGCTTTCTTT. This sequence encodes CSARGTPVLRTEAFF.

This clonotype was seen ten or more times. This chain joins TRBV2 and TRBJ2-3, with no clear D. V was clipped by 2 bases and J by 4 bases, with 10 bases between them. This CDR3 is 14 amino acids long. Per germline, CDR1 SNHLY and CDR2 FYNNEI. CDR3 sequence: CASSEHPSADTQYF. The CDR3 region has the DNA TGTGCCAGCAGTGAACACCCCAGCGCAGATACGCAGTATTTT.

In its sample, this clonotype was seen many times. CDR3 amino acids: CAWSDRKNSPLHF. The CDR3 bases are TGTGCCTGGAGTGACCGGAAAAATTCACCCCTCCACTTT. This chain connects TRBV30 to TRBJ1-6, with no clear D. Trimming stripped 1 base from V and 7 bases from J, with 8 bases between. The CDR3 is 13 residues long. Germline V gene sequence: CDR1 GTSNPN, CDR2 SVGIG (reference sequence).

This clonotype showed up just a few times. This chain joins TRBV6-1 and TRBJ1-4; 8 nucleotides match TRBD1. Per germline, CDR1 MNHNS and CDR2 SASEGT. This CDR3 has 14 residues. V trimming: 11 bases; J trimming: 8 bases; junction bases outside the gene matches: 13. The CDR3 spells CASRRTGMEEKLFF. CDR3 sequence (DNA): TGTGCCTCCCGGAGGACAGGGATGGAGGAAAAACTGTTTTTT.

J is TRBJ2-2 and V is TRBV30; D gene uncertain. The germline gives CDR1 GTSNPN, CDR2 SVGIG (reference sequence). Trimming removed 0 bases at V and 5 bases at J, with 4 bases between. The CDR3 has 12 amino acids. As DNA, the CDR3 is TGTGCCTGGAGTGTACTGACCGGGGAGCTGTTTTTT. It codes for CAWSVLTGELFF. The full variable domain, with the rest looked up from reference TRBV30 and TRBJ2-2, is SQTIHQWPATLVQPVGSPLSLECTVEGTSNPNLYWYRQAAGRGLQLLFYSVGIGQISSEVPQNLSASRPQDRQFILSSKKLLLSDSGFYLCAWSVLTGELFFGEGSRLTVL.

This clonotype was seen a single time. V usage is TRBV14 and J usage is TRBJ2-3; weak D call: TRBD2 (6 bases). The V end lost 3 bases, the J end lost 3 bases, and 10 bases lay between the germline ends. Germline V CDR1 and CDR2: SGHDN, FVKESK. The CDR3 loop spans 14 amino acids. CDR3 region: CASSQRDLTDTQYF. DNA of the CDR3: TGTGCCAGCAGCCAGCGGGACTTAACAGATACGCAGTATTTT. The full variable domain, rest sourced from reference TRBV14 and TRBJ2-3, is EAGVTQFPSHSVIEKGQTVTLRCDPISGHDNLYWYRRVMGKEIKFLLHFVKESKQDESGMPNNRFLAERTGGTYSTLKVQPAELEDSGVYFCASSQRDLTDTQYFGPGTRLTVL.

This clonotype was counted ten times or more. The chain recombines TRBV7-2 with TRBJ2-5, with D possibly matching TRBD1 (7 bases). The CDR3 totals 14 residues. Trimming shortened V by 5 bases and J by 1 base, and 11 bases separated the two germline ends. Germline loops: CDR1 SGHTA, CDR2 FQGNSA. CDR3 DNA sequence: TGTGCCAGCAGCGCGGGACAGTTCCAAGAGACCCAGTACTTC. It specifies CASSAGQFQETQYF. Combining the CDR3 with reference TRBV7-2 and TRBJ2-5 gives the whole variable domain GAGVSQSPSNKVTEKGKDVELRCDPISGHTALYWYRQSLGQGLEFLIYFQGNSAPDKSGLPSDRFSAERTGGSVSTLTIQRTQQEDSAVYLCASSAGQFQETQYFGPGTRLLVL.

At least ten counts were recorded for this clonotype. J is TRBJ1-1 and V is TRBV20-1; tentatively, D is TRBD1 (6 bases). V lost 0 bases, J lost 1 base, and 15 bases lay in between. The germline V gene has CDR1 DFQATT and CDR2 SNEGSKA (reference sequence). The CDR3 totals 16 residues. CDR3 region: CSARDSGRDTNTEAFF. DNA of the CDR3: TGCAGTGCTAGAGATAGTGGTCGGGACACGAACACTGAAGCTTTCTTT.

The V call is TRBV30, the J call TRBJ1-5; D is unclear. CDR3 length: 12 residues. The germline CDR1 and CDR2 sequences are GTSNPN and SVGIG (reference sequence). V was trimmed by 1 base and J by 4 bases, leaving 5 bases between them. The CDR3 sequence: CAWSDRNQPQHF. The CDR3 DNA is TGTGCCTGGAGTGATCGTAATCAGCCCCAGCATTTT. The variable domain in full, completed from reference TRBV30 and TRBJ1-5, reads SQTIHQWPATLVQPVGSPLSLECTVEGTSNPNLYWYRQAAGRGLQLLFYSVGIGQISSEVPQNLSASRPQDRQFILSSKKLLLSDSGFYLCAWSDRNQPQHFGDGTRLSIL.

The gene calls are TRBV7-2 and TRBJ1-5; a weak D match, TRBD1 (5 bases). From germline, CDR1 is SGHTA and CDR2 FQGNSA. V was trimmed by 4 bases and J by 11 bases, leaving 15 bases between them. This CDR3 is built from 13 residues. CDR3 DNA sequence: TGTGCCAGCAGCTCCGGGGGTCAGGGAGCCCAGCATTTT. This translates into CASSSGGQGAQHF. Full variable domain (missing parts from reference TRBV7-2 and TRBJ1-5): GAGVSQSPSNKVTEKGKDVELRCDPISGHTALYWYRQSLGQGLEFLIYFQGNSAPDKSGLPSDRFSAERTGGSVSTLTIQRTQQEDSAVYLCASSSGGQGAQHFGDGTRLSIL.

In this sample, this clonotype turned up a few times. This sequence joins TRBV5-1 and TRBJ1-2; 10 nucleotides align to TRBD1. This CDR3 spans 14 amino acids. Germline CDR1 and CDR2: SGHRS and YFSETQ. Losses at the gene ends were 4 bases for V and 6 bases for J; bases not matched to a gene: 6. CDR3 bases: TGCGCCAGCAGCGAGGGACAGGGGTTCGATGGCTACACCTTC. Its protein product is CASSEGQGFDGYTF.

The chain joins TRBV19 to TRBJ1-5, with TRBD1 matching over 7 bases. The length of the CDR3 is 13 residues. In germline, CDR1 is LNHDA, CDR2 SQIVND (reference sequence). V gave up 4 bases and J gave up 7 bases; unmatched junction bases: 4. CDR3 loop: CASSSRGIQPQHF. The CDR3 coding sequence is TGTGCCAGTAGTAGCAGGGGGATACAGCCCCAGCATTTT.

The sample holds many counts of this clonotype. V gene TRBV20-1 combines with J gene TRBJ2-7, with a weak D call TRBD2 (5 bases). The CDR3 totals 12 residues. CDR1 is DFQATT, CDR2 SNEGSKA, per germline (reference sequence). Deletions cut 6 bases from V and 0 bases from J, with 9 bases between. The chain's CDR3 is CSARRYSYEQYF. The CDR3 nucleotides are TGCAGTGCGAGGAGGTACTCCTACGAGCAGTACTTC.

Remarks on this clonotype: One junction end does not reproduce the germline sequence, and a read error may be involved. This CDR3 is CASGEGQPYNEQFF. In nucleotides, the CDR3 is TGTGCCAGCGGTGAGGGGCAACCCTACAATGAGCAGTTCTTC. The chain is built from TRBV2 and TRBJ2-1; D tentatively fits TRBD1 or TRBD2 (5 bases each). This CDR3 spans 14 amino acids. The germline gives CDR1 SNHLY, CDR2 FYNNEI.

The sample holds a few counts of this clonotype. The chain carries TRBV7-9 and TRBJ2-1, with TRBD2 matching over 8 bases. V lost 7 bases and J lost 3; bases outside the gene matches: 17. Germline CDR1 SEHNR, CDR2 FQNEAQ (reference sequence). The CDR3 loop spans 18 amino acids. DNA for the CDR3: TGTGCCAGCACCCCGAAGGTCCAACTAGCGGTTTTCTACAATGAGCAGTTCTTC. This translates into CASTPKVQLAVFYNEQFF.

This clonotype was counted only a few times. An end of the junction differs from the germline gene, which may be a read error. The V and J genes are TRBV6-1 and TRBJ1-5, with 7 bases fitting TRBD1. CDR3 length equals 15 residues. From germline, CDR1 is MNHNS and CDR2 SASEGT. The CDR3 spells CASSRQGRTDQPRHF. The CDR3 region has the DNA TGTGCCAGCAGTAGACAGGGTAGAACTGATCAGCCCCGGCATTTT.

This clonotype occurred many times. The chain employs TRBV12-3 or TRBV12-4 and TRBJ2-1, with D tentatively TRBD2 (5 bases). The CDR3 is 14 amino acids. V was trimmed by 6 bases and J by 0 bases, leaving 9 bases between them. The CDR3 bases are TGTGCCAGCAGGGAGGAGAGCTCCTACAATGAGCAGTTCTTC. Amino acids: CASREESSYNEQFF.

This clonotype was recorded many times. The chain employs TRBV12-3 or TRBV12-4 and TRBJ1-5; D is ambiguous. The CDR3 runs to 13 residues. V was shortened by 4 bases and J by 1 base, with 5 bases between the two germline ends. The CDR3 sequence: CASSYTSNQPQHF. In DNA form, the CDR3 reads TGTGCCAGCAGTTACACCAGCAATCAGCCCCAGCATTTT.